Each of the 7 T cell receptor beta chains below was sequenced from the same sample in a study of blood T cells in healthy people across ages. Sample-barcoded 5' priming and a J-beta primer mix drove a second PCR of about 6 to 12 cycles. TCRdb passed the 5' RACE reads through MiXCR, listing each CDR3 protein once. The repertoire has 630,000 or so distinct CDR3 sequences, approximately 29% of them found once; the top ten carry 15%. The sample consisted of blood. The receptors come from a woman older than 75 in good health.

The chain is built from TRBV6-6 and TRBJ2-1; no clear D. Trimming pared 2 bases from V and 15 bases from J, leaving 14 bases between. The CDR3 sequence is 12 residues long. The germline V gene has CDR1 MNHNY and CDR2 SVGAGI (reference sequence). For the CDR3, the DNA is TGTGCCAGCAGTTACGCGCCGGACGATCGGTTCTTC. As protein: CASSYAPDDRFF.

This clonotype was counted a few times. The gene calls are TRBV20-1 and TRBJ2-5; 8 nucleotides agree with TRBD1. The end of the DNA fits TRBJ2-7 better, so the J call may be wrong. The CDR3 has 11 amino acids. Germline V lookup: CDR1 DFQATT, CDR2 SNEGSKA (reference sequence). The CDR3 DNA follows: TGCAGTGCCACAGGGGGAGGCGAGCAGTACTTC. Protein product: CSATGGGEQYF.

At least ten counts were recorded for this clonotype. The chain has TRBV15 and TRBJ2-5; a weak D match, TRBD2 (6 bases). With the DNA end fitting TRBJ2-7 better, the J assignment may be wrong. This CDR3 is 16 amino acids long. Germline values: CDR1 LNHNV, CDR2 YYDKDF (reference sequence). In DNA form, the CDR3 reads TGTGCCACCAGCAGAGATCCCGTGGGGGGTAAGAACGAGCAGTACTTC. Its protein is CATSRDPVGGKNEQYF.

This clonotype was picked up many times. This chain uses TRBV29-1 with TRBJ1-1, with TRBD1 identical over 7 bases. Per germline, CDR1 SQVTM and CDR2 ANQGSEA. V was pared by 2 bases and J by 1 base, with 1 base of the junction left unmatched. CDR3 size: 13 residues. In nucleotides, the CDR3 is TGCAGCGTTGAAAAGGGGGCGAACACTGAAGCTTTCTTT. This sequence encodes CSVEKGANTEAFF.

This clonotype was observed many times. The chain joins TRBV30 to TRBJ1-5; a possible D gene is TRBD1 (6 bases). Trimming took 6 bases from V and 6 from J, leaving 15 bases between them. There are 13 residues in the CDR3. Germline CDR1 GTSNPN, CDR2 SVGIG (reference sequence). The CDR3 DNA is TGTGCCTGCTCTACAGGGACTGGTCAGCCCCAGCATTTT. It is translated as CACSTGTGQPQHF.

The chain links TRBV30 to TRBJ1-5; D not certain. This CDR3 comprises 13 residues. Germline V gene sequence: CDR1 GTSNPN, CDR2 SVGIG (reference sequence). Trimming left V 5 bases short and J 5 bases short, with 13 bases between. The CDR3 nucleotides are TGTGCCTGGGGACCGCCGGGGTATCAGCCCCAGCATTTT. Translating it yields CAWGPPGYQPQHF.

This clonotype appeared many times. The CDR3 DNA sequence: TGTGCCAGCAGTTTAGGCGGTCCCTCAGATACGCAGTATTTT. This translates into CASSLGGPSDTQYF. The V gene is TRBV12-3 or TRBV12-4, the J gene TRBJ2-3; D is undetermined. This CDR3 is 14 amino acids long. Deletions cut 1 base from V and 4 bases from J, with 9 bases between.